The 32 T cell receptor beta chains below were found in one sample sequenced in a study of OX40 agonist ivuxolimab in advanced cancers. Generated by immunoSEQ multiplex PCR, the TCRdb table keeps only in-frame clones and is missing some. The repertoire holds 50,000 to 65,000 clones, with about 90% as singletons. The sample consisted of CD4+ or CD8+ T cells sorted from blood, taken in a trial of the OX40 agonist ivuxolimab. The receptors were sampled from an adult with an advanced solid tumor such as melanoma, head and neck, liver or kidney cancer.

The chain links TRBV19 to TRBJ2-3, with D perhaps matching TRBD1 (5 bases). This CDR3 is 14 amino acids long. Between the trimmed V and J ends, which lost 5 bases and 0 bases, there was a span of 9 bases. The germline gives CDR1 LNHDA, CDR2 SQIVND (reference sequence). The CDR3: CASSQGISTDTQYF. The CDR3 nucleotides read TGTGCCAGTAGTCAGGGAATAAGCACAGATACGCAGTATTTT.

CDR3 in amino acids: CASSILGGTNEKLFF. The CDR3 region has the DNA TGTGCCAGTAGTATTCTGGGAGGAACTAATGAAAAACTGTTTTTT. This chain uses TRBV19 with TRBJ1-4; D is ambiguous. Germline CDR1 reads LNHDA; CDR2 reads SQIVND (reference sequence). The CDR3 runs to 15 residues. The ends were cut back, 3 bases at V and 1 base at J, with 9 bases in the middle.

The chain combines TRBV30 with TRBJ2-6; D is ambiguous. This CDR3 region has 13 residues. Per the germline V gene, CDR1 is GTSNPN and CDR2 is SVGIG (reference sequence). V dropped 3 bases and J dropped 0 bases, with 3 bases sitting between them. Here the CDR3 reads CAWRTSGANVLTF. The CDR3 region has the DNA TGTGCCTGGAGGACCTCTGGGGCCAACGTCCTGACTTTC.

This rearrangement joins TRBV30 to TRBJ2-7; D is ambiguous. V was pared by 2 bases and J by 2 bases, with 10 bases between. Germline lookup yields CDR1 GTSNPN and CDR2 SVGIG (reference sequence). CDR3 size: 13 residues. The DNA for the CDR3 is TGTGCCTGGAGTCAAGGGTCAGCCTACGAGCAGTACTTC. Its translation: CAWSQGSAYEQYF.

The chain uses TRBV6-6 and TRBJ1-4; 10 positions match TRBD1. The CDR3 runs 16 residues. Per germline, CDR1 MNHNY and CDR2 SVGAGI (reference sequence). Trimming at V came to 4 bases and at J to 7 bases, leaving 9 bases not matched to a gene. Here the CDR3 reads CASSFLMTGGREKLFF. In nucleotides, the CDR3 is TGTGCCAGCAGTTTCCTGATGACAGGGGGCCGTGAAAAACTGTTTTTT.

V is TRBV19 and J is TRBJ1-5, with D possibly matching TRBD1 (5 bases). The CDR3 runs to 15 residues. Germline V CDR1 and CDR2: LNHDA, SQIVND (reference sequence). V lost 4 bases and J lost 0, with 10 bases in between. DNA of the CDR3: TGTGCCAGTAGTACCCGACAGCATAGCAATCAGCCCCAGCATTTT. This gives the protein CASSTRQHSNQPQHF.

This sequence joins TRBV6-1 and TRBJ2-7; D could derive from TRBD1 or TRBD2 (6 bases each). The CDR3 totals 14 residues. Germline-derived CDR1 and CDR2 are MNHNS and SASEGT. V was clipped by 6 bases and J by 6 bases, with 18 bases between them. The CDR3 DNA reads TGTGCCAGCAGGAAGGCGGGACACGCGTCCGAGCAGTACTTC. Its protein product is CASRKAGHASEQYF.

In its sample, this clone was seen a few times. This chain connects TRBV2 to TRBJ2-3; D gene ambiguous. Germline CDR1 and CDR2: SNHLY and FYNNEI. Trimming took 8 bases from V and 4 from J, leaving 10 bases between them. The CDR3 runs to 12 residues. CDR3 region: CASGELADTQYF. CDR3 coding DNA: TGTGCCAGCGGGGAATTAGCAGATACGCAGTATTTT. Looking up the rest from reference TRBV2 and TRBJ2-3 gives the full variable domain: EPEVTQTPSHQVTQMGQEVILRCVPISNHLYFYWYRQILGQKVEFLVSFYNNEISEKSEIFDDQFSVERPDGSNFTLKIRSTKLEDSAMYFCASGELADTQYFGPGTRLTVL.

The V call is TRBV11-2, the J call TRBJ2-1; 13 bases are shared with TRBD2. The CDR3 has 18 amino acids. CDR1 is SGHAT and CDR2 is FQNNGV in the germline V gene. The V gene end was trimmed by 3 bases and the J gene end by 0 bases; junction bases not matched to a gene: 5. The CDR3 sequence is CASSLGLAGTSSYNEQFF. CDR3 bases: TGTGCCAGCAGCTTGGGACTAGCGGGAACGAGCTCCTACAATGAGCAGTTCTTC.

The chain joins TRBV18 to TRBJ2-7; TRBD1 matches at 9 bases. V trimming: 2 bases; J trimming: 6 bases; junction bases outside the gene matches: 8. CDR1 KGHSH and CDR2 LQKENI come from the germline V gene. This CDR3 contains 15 residues. CDR3 in DNA: TGTGCCAGCTCACCAACTTCGGGACAGGGTGGCGAGCAGTACTTC. Its protein is CASSPTSGQGGEQYF. Supplemented by reference TRBV18 and TRBJ2-7, the full variable domain reads NAGVMQNPRHLVRRRGQEARLRCSPMKGHSHVYWYRQLPEEGLKFMVYLQKENIIDESGMPKERFSAEFPKEGPSILRIQQVVRGDSAAYFCASSPTSGQGGEQYFGPGTRLTVT.

The V gene is TRBV2, the J gene TRBJ1-1; TRBD1 matches 7 bases. This CDR3 region has 15 residues. Trimming took 7 bases from V and 2 from J; bases not matched to a gene: 10. Looked up from germline, CDR1 is SNHLY and CDR2 is FYNNEI. CDR3 amino acids: CASMITGTVNTEAFF. The CDR3 DNA sequence: TGTGCCAGCATGATCACCGGGACAGTTAACACTGAAGCTTTCTTT.

The chain links TRBV7-8 to TRBJ2-1; D may be TRBD2 (5 bases). The germline V and J ends were trimmed by 10 bases and 6 bases, with 22 bases remaining between them. The germline V gene encodes CDR1 SGHVS and CDR2 FQNEAQ. The CDR3 totals 15 residues. The CDR3 bases are TGTGCCACACTCCTTTCCTTAGGGAGTGGCAATGAGCAGTTCTTC. The encoded protein is CATLLSLGSGNEQFF.

The chain recombines TRBV7-9 with TRBJ2-3; D is ambiguous. CDR1 SEHNR and CDR2 FQNEAQ come from the germline V gene (reference sequence). Trimming left V 3 bases short and J 2 bases short, with 3 bases between. CDR3 size: 12 residues. The CDR3 nucleotides are TGTGCCAGCAGCTTTTCCACAGATACGCAGTATTTT. It is translated as CASSFSTDTQYF.

The chain is built from TRBV4-1 and TRBJ1-2; TRBD1 agrees at 8 bases. The CDR3 has 16 amino acids. Germline lookup yields CDR1 MGHRA and CDR2 YSYEKL. J gave up 3 bases and V 4 bases, and 10 bases lay outside the gene matches. The CDR3 region has the DNA TGCGCCAGCAGCCGCCCGGACAGGGTGGGATACTATGGCTACACCTTC. The encoded protein is CASSRPDRVGYYGYTF.

The CDR3, as DNA: TGTGCCGCCCGAGGCGGAGCCGTGAACACCGGGGAGCTGTTTTTT. Amino acids: CAARGGAVNTGELFF. The V gene is TRBV6-1, the J gene TRBJ2-2; D remains ambiguous. Germline V gives CDR1 MNHNS, CDR2 SASEGT. V was cut by 11 bases and J by 1 base, with 17 bases left in between. The CDR3 runs to 15 residues.

This chain uses TRBV7-2 with TRBJ2-5, with 7 bases fitting TRBD1. The last part of the DNA fits TRBJ2-7 better; the J call may be wrong. CDR3 size: 15 residues. In germline, CDR1 is SGHTA, CDR2 FQGNSA. CDR3: CASTEYPGTAYEQYF. CDR3 DNA: TGTGCCAGCACAGAATATCCCGGGACAGCCTACGAGCAGTACTTC.

J is TRBJ2-1 and V is TRBV7-2; TRBD2 aligns across 9 bases. With V trimmed by 2 bases and J by 8 bases, 7 bases remained unmatched. CDR3 length equals 15 residues. Germline CDR1 reads SGHTA; CDR2 reads FQGNSA. This chain's CDR3 is CASSLSAGGVDEQFF. The CDR3 DNA reads TGTGCCAGCAGCTTATCGGCGGGAGGGGTAGATGAGCAGTTCTTC.

CDR3 in amino acids: CASNLGTSIYEQYF. CDR3 DNA sequence: TGTGCCAGCAATCTCGGGACTAGCATTTACGAGCAGTACTTC. The rearrangement joins TRBV6-1 to TRBJ2-5, with 9 bases aligning to TRBD2. With the DNA end fitting TRBJ2-7 better, the J assignment may be wrong. CDR3 length: 14 residues. Germline V gene sequence: CDR1 MNHNS, CDR2 SASEGT.

CDR3 DNA: TGTGCCTGGAGTATCGGACAGGGGCGGAACGAGCAGTACTTC. Residues: CAWSIGQGRNEQYF. The V gene is TRBV30, the J gene TRBJ2-7, with 9 bases lining up with TRBD1. The CDR3 covers 14 residues. Trimming took 2 bases from V and 5 from J; bases not matched to a gene: 7. Germline values: CDR1 GTSNPN, CDR2 SVGIG (reference sequence). Combining the CDR3 with reference TRBV30 and TRBJ2-7 gives the whole variable domain SQTIHQWPATLVQPVGSPLSLECTVEGTSNPNLYWYRQAAGRGLQLLFYSVGIGQISSEVPQNLSASRPQDRQFILSSKKLLLSDSGFYLCAWSIGQGRNEQYFGPGTRLTVT.

The rearrangement uses TRBV28 and TRBJ1-2, with 8 bases fitting TRBD1. V dropped 5 bases and J dropped 5; count of bases not matched to a gene: 7. CDR1 and CDR2 (germline): MDHEN, SYDVKM. The CDR3 contains 14 residues. This chain's CDR3 is CASSTDRGSYGYTF. The CDR3 bases are TGTGCCAGCAGTACAGACAGGGGAAGTTATGGCTACACCTTC.

The chain couples TRBV30 to TRBJ1-1; the match to TRBD1 covers 7 bases. The CDR3 has 15 amino acids. After removal of 1 base from V and 4 bases from J, the junction contained 9 bases not matched to a gene. Germline CDR1 and CDR2: GTSNPN and SVGIG (reference sequence). The CDR3 bases are TGTGCCTGGAGTGGGCCAGGGGGTCGTAGCACTGAAGCTTTCTTT. Translation gives CAWSGPGGRSTEAFF.

The chain joins TRBV6-6 to TRBJ2-2; D perhaps matches TRBD2 (7 bases). Trimming removed 5 bases at V and 5 bases at J, with 15 bases between. Per the germline V gene, CDR1 is MNHNY and CDR2 is SVGAGI (reference sequence). The CDR3 is 15 residues long. CDR3 protein: CASSPGDYKTGELFF. The CDR3 nucleotides read TGTGCCAGCAGTCCAGGGGACTACAAAACCGGGGAGCTGTTTTTT.

The chain links TRBV9 to TRBJ1-5; 8 bases fit TRBD1. Germline V lookup: CDR1 SGDLS, CDR2 YYNGEE. J was trimmed by 2 bases and V by 4 bases; bases with no gene match: 5. The CDR3 length is 15 residues. CDR3 DNA sequence: TGTGCCAGCAGCCCGCAGGGACAGGGCAATCAGCCCCAGCATTTT. Translation gives CASSPQGQGNQPQHF.

This sequence joins TRBV7-2 and TRBJ2-3; TRBD2 aligns across 13 bases. V gave up 8 bases and J gave up 2 bases; unmatched junction bases: 1. Germline CDR1 SGHTA, CDR2 FQGNSA. This CDR3 is built from 14 residues. In DNA, the CDR3 is TGTGCCAGCGGGACTAGCGGGAACACAGATACGCAGTATTTT. This gives the protein CASGTSGNTDTQYF.

V is TRBV7-2 and J is TRBJ2-7; TRBD1 aligns across 8 bases. CDR1 and CDR2 from the germline V gene are SGHTA and FQGNSA. The V segment lost 4 bases and the J segment 6 bases; nucleotides outside the gene matches: 8. The CDR3 spans 14 residues. CDR3 coding DNA: TGTGCCAGCAGCTCTTTAGGTACAGGGGGCGAGCAGTACTTC. Its translation: CASSSLGTGGEQYF.

In nucleotides, the CDR3 is TGTGCCAGTAGTATCCTCACTAGCGGGAGCGGGTCCGGGGAGCTGTTTTTT. The encoded protein is CASSILTSGSGSGELFF. The chain uses TRBV19 and TRBJ2-2; 11 bases match TRBD2. With V trimmed by 3 bases and J by 6 bases, 9 bases remained unmatched. The CDR3 is made up of 17 amino acids. Germline CDR1 LNHDA, CDR2 SQIVND (reference sequence).

The chain employs TRBV27 and TRBJ1-6, with D tentatively TRBD1 (6 bases). V lost 6 bases and J lost 9, with 18 bases in between. The CDR3 totals 15 residues. The germline gives CDR1 MNHEY, CDR2 SMNVEV (reference sequence). The CDR3 DNA sequence: TGTGCCAGCAGCCTTTACCGGGACACTGGTTCACCCCTCCACTTT. Translating it yields CASSLYRDTGSPLHF.

V gene TRBV7-9 combines with J gene TRBJ2-1; 8 bases line up with TRBD1. With V trimmed by 6 bases and J by 8 bases, 9 bases remained unmatched. CDR1 and CDR2 (germline): SEHNR, FQNEAQ (reference sequence). The CDR3 is 14 amino acids. The CDR3 sequence is CASSPGQGYDEQFF. The CDR3 DNA reads TGTGCCAGCAGTCCCGGACAGGGTTACGATGAGCAGTTCTTC.

This chain connects TRBV7-2 to TRBJ2-5; 10 positions agree with TRBD2. The germline V gene encodes CDR1 SGHTA and CDR2 FQGNSA. V was clipped by 1 base and J by 4 bases; unmatched bases: 9. The CDR3 length is 17 residues. In nucleotides, the CDR3 is TGTGCCAGCAGCTTAGGTGCTAGCGGGAGTCTAGGAGAGACCCAGTACTTC. Translated, it gives CASSLGASGSLGETQYF.

This chain links TRBV28 with TRBJ2-3; 7 nucleotides agree with TRBD2. The V gene end was trimmed by 7 bases and the J gene end by 5 bases; junction bases not matched to a gene: 15. This CDR3 is 16 amino acids long. Germline CDR1 is MDHEN and CDR2 is SYDVKM. The chain's CDR3 is CASILSSGDDKDTQYF. CDR3 DNA sequence: TGTGCCAGCATTCTTTCCAGCGGGGACGACAAAGATACGCAGTATTTT.

This chain uses TRBV18 with TRBJ2-3; D perhaps matches TRBD2 (6 bases). The ends were cut back, 5 bases at V and 4 bases at J, with 16 bases in the middle. Germline CDR1 reads KGHSH; CDR2 reads LQKENI. CDR3 size: 15 residues. The CDR3 spells CASSALAGVADTQYF. CDR3 bases: TGTGCCAGCTCAGCACTAGCTGGAGTTGCAGATACGCAGTATTTT. Full variable domain (remainder filled in from reference TRBV18 and TRBJ2-3): NAGVMQNPRHLVRRRGQEARLRCSPMKGHSHVYWYRQLPEEGLKFMVYLQKENIIDESGMPKERFSAEFPKEGPSILRIQQVVRGDSAAYFCASSALAGVADTQYFGPGTRLTVL.

Of note for this clone: The identical CDR3 is also encoded by other nucleotide sequences in the sample. The chain couples TRBV4-3 to TRBJ2-7; 10 bases are shared with TRBD1. Germline assignment: CDR1 LGHNA and CDR2 YSLEER. Trimming took 0 bases from V and 3 from J; bases not matched to a gene: 2. This CDR3 is built from 15 residues. The DNA for the CDR3 is TGCGCCAGCAGCCAAGAACGGACAGGGGGCTACGAGCAGTACTTC. Translation gives CASSQERTGGYEQYF.